Below are 8 T cell receptor beta chains sequenced from a single sample in a study of cytomegalovirus exposure and HLA in healthy donors (dated by TCRdb to about 2017). Libraries were constructed by the immunoSEQ multiplex PCR assay. The multiplex PCR relied on a mix of 60 forward primers for TCR Vbeta segments and 13 reverse primers for TCR Jbeta segments. Held by TCRdb, this immuneACCESS table contains in-frame sequences only and omits some clones. Under half of the omission traces to an unresolved V gene where checked; the cause of the rest is unknown. A total of around 130,000 clones appear in this sample, roughly 79% of them only once. The ten largest clones add up to 2.2% of the sample. Sequenced material: PBMCs. These receptors came from a woman aged 35 to 49 in good health and CMV-seronegative.

This chain connects TRBV9 to TRBJ2-3, with D possibly being TRBD2 (5 bases). The ends were cut back, 0 bases at V and 0 bases at J, with 14 bases in the middle. The CDR3 contains 17 residues. Germline CDR1 is SGDLS and CDR2 is YYNGEE. CDR3 in DNA: TGTGCCAGCAGCGTAGAACGGGCCCGGGGAAGCACAGATACGCAGTATTTT. The encoded protein is CASSVERARGSTDTQYF.

In this sample, this clone turned up once. This chain links TRBV18 with TRBJ2-7; 8 bases agree with TRBD1. J gave up 0 bases and V 1 base, and 8 bases lay outside the gene matches. This CDR3 is 17 amino acids long. Germline CDR1 reads KGHSH; CDR2 reads LQKENI. CDR3 bases: TGTGCCAGCTCACCACGTCTACAGGGGGGAATCTCCTACGAGCAGTACTTC. Translating it yields CASSPRLQGGISYEQYF.

This clone showed up just once. V and J are TRBV5-6 and TRBJ2-3; tentatively, D is TRBD2 (6 bases). The CDR3 contains 13 residues. Germline assignment: CDR1 SGHDT and CDR2 YYEEEE. V gave up 4 bases and J gave up 6 bases, with 12 bases separating them. The CDR3: CASSGVGRDTQYF. CDR3 bases: TGTGCCAGCAGCGGGGTGGGGAGGGATACGCAGTATTTT.

This clone is a singleton in its sample. The chain is built from TRBV27 and TRBJ2-3; 12 bases match TRBD2. The CDR3 contains 15 residues. The V gene end was trimmed by 4 bases and the J gene end by 4 bases; junction bases not matched to a gene: 3. In germline, CDR1 is MNHEY, CDR2 SMNVEV (reference sequence). The CDR3 DNA is TGTGCCAGCAGTTGGACTAGCGGGGCCTCAGATACGCAGTATTTT. Its protein is CASSWTSGASDTQYF.

This chain joins TRBV10-2 and TRBJ2-5; tentatively, D is TRBD2 (5 bases). The CDR3 runs 11 residues. V was clipped by 8 bases and J by 4 bases, with 8 bases between them. Germline assignment: CDR1 WSHSY and CDR2 SAAADI. The CDR3 sequence is CASLEGETQYF. CDR3 sequence (DNA): TGCGCCAGCCTCGAGGGAGAGACCCAGTACTTC.

The genes are TRBV9 and TRBJ2-2; D uncertain. Between the trimmed V and J ends, which lost 3 bases and 6 bases, there was a span of 15 bases. Germline loops: CDR1 SGDLS, CDR2 YYNGEE. The CDR3 loop spans 15 amino acids. This CDR3 is CASSDNPTSAGELFF. CDR3 DNA sequence: TGTGCCAGCAGCGATAATCCCACGTCAGCCGGGGAGCTGTTTTTT.

The chain uses TRBV30 and TRBJ2-7; D might be TRBD1 (5 bases). This CDR3 is built from 12 residues. V lost 6 bases to trimming and J lost 9 bases, with 18 bases between them. Germline CDR1 GTSNPN, CDR2 SVGIG (reference sequence). CDR3 sequence: CACQVRGEVQYF. The CDR3 DNA follows: TGTGCCTGCCAAGTTAGGGGCGAGGTGCAGTACTTC.

This chain joins TRBV6-4 and TRBJ2-7; D is possibly TRBD1 (5 bases). With 4 bases removed from V and 5 bases from J, the gap between germline ends came to 12 bases. This CDR3 contains 13 residues. Germline CDR1 reads MRHNA; CDR2 reads SNTAGT. This CDR3 is CASSVPGSHEQYF. The CDR3 coding sequence is TGTGCCAGCAGTGTCCCAGGGTCGCACGAGCAGTACTTC.